The TCR beta chain under discussion was sequenced for a study of Tregs in tolerant kidney transplant recipients. V was trimmed by 2 bases and J by 10 bases, leaving 9 bases between them. Germline CDR1 is MNHNS and CDR2 is SASEGT. The CDR3 is 13 residues long. Clones were sequenced by immunoSEQ multiplex PCR, and TCRdb holds only the in-frame ones, with some missing. This sample carries about 44,000 clones, nearly 97% of them seen once, and the ten largest clones take approximately 0.41%. Whole-study results and caveats: The small number of patients limits these findings pending further validation. Biological reproducibility was not directly addressed, but technical replication error appeared minimal. Activated donor B cell expansion appeared to reveal the most relevant donor-specific TCRbeta repertoire.

In regard to this clone: Its specificity is not known.

Material for sequencing was Tregs from blood cultured with allogeneic cells. The chain is built from TRBV6-1 and TRBJ1-6; D not resolved. This receptor was obtained from a human donor in good health. CDR3 protein: CASSEYRESPLHF. CDR3 bases: TGTGCCAGCAGTGAATACCGAGAATCACCCCTCCACTTT.